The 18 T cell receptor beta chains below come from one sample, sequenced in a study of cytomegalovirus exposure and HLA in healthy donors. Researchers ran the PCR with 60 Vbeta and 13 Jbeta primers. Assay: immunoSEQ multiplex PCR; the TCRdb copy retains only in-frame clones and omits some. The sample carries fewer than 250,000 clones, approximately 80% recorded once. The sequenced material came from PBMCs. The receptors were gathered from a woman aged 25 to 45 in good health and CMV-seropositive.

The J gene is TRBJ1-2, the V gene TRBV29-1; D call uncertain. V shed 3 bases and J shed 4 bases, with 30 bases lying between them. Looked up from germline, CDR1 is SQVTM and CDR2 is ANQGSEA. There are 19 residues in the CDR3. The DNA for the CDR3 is TGCAGCGTTGAGGTCTTTGTGGCTGCAGGCCGCCCCGAATCCTATGGCTACACCTTC. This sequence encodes CSVEVFVAAGRPESYGYTF.

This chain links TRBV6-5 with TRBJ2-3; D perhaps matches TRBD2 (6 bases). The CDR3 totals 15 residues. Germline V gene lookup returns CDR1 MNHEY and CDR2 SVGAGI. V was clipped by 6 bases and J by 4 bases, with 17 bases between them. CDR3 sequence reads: CASSGTHVLADTQYF. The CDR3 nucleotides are TGTGCCAGCAGCGGGACTCATGTGTTAGCAGATACGCAGTATTTT.

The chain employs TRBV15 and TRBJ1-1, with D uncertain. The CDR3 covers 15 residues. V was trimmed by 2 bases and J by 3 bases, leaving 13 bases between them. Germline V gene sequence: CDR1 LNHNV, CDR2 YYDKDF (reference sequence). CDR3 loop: CATSRRRGGYTEAFF. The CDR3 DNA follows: TGTGCCACCAGCAGAAGGCGAGGTGGGTACACTGAAGCTTTCTTT.

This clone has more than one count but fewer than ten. The CDR3 nucleotides read TGTGCCTGGAGTTTTACAAGCACAGATACGCAGTATTTT. Translation: CAWSFTSTDTQYF. The rearrangement joins TRBV30 to TRBJ2-3; D gene ambiguous. The V gene lost 2 bases and the J gene lost 0 bases, with 6 bases spanning the gap. This CDR3 region has 13 residues. CDR1 and CDR2 (germline): GTSNPN, SVGIG (reference sequence).

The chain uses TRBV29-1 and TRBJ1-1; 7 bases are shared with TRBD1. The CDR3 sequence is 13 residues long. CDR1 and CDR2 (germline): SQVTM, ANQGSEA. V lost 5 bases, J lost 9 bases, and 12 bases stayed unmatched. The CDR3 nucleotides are TGCAGCGTTTGGGCCGAGGGGGCTTTTCAAGCTTTCTTT. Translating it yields CSVWAEGAFQAFF.

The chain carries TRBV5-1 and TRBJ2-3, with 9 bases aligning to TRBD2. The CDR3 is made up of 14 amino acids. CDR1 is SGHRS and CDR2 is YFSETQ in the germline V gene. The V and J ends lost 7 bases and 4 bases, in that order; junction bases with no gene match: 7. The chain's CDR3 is CASGPSGGPDTQYF. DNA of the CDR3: TGCGCCAGCGGTCCCAGCGGGGGGCCAGATACGCAGTATTTT.

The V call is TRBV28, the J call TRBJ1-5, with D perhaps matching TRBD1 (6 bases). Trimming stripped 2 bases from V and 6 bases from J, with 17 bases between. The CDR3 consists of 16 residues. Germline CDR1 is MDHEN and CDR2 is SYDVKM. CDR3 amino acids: CASSLGTRGGGQPQHF. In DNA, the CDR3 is TGTGCCAGCAGTTTAGGAACACGGGGAGGGGGTCAGCCCCAGCATTTT. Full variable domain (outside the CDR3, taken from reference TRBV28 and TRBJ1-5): DVKVTQSSRYLVKRTGEKVFLECVQDMDHENMFWYRQDPGLGLRLIYFSYDVKMKEKGDIPEGYSVSREKKERFSLILESASTNQTSMYLCASSLGTRGGGQPQHFGDGTRLSIL.

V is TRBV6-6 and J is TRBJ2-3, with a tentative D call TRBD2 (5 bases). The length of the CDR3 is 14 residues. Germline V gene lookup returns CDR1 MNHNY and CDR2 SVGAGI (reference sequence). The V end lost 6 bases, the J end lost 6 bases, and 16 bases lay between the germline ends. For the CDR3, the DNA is TGTGCCAGCAGATCCTCGGGTAGGGAGGATACGCAGTATTTT. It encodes CASRSSGREDTQYF.

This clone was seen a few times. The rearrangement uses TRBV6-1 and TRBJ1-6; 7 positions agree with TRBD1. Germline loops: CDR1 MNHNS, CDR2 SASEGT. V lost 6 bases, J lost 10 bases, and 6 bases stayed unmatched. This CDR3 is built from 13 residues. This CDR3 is CASSGQERSPLHF. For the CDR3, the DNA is TGTGCCAGCAGCGGACAGGAGAGATCACCCCTCCACTTT.

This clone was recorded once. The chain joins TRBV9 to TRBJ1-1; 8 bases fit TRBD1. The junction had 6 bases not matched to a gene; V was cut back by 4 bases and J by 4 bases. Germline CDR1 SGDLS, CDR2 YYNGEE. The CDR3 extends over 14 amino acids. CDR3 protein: CASSPRTGSTEAFF. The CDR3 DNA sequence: TGTGCCAGCAGCCCTCGGACAGGGAGCACTGAAGCTTTCTTT. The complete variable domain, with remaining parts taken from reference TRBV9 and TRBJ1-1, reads DSGVTQTPKHLITATGQRVTLRCSPRSGDLSVYWYQQSLDQGLQFLIQYYNGEERAKGNILERFSAQQFPDLHSELNLSSLELGDSALYFCASSPRTGSTEAFFGQGTRLTVV.

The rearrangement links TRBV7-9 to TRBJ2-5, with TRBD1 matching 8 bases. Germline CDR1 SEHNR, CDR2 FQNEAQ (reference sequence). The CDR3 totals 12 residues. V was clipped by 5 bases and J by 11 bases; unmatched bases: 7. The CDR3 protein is CASSHDRGEQYF. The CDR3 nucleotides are TGTGCCAGCAGCCATGACAGGGGTGAGCAGTACTTC.

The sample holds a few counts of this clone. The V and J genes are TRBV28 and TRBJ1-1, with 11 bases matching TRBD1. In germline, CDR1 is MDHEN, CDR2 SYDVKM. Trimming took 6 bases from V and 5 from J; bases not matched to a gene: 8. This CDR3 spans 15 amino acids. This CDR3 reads CASRGPDRGHTEAFF. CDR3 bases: TGTGCCAGCAGAGGTCCGGACAGGGGGCATACTGAAGCTTTCTTT.

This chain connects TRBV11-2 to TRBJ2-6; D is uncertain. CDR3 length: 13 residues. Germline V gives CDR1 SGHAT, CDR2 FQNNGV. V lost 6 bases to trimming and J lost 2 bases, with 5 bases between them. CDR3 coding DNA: TGTGCCAGCAGGAGGACTGGGGCCAACGTCCTGACTTTC. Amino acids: CASRRTGANVLTF.

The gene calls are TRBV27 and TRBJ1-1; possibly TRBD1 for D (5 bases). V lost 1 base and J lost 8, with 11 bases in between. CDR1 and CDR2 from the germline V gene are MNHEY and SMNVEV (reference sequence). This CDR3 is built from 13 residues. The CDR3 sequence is CASSLLGQGEAFF. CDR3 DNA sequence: TGTGCCAGCAGTTTATTAGGCCAGGGCGAAGCTTTCTTT.

CDR3 sequence (DNA): TGTGCCAGCAGCGCGGGGGGGTCCCCTGGGGGGGCCAACGTCCTGACTTTC. Amino acid sequence: CASSAGGSPGGANVLTF. The chain is built from TRBV7-2 and TRBJ2-6; TRBD2 aligns across 9 bases. V lost 5 bases and J lost 4; bases outside the gene matches: 9. The CDR3 consists of 17 residues. Germline CDR1 and CDR2: SGHTA and FQGNSA.

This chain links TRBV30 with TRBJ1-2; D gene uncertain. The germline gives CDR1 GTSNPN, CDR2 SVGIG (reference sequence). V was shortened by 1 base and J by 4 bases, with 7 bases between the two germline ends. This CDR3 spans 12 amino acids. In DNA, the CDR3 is TGTGCCTGGAGTGCTACGATCTATGGCTACACCTTC. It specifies CAWSATIYGYTF.

CDR3 sequence: CASSLTAPDLKFF. Here the CDR3 DNA reads TGTGCCAGCAGTTTAACAGCTCCGGATCTAAAGTTCTTC. V and J are TRBV28 and TRBJ2-1; D is unclear. The V gene's germline CDR1 is MDHEN and CDR2 SYDVKM. The CDR3 extends over 13 amino acids. V shed 2 bases and J shed 14 bases, with 16 bases lying between them.

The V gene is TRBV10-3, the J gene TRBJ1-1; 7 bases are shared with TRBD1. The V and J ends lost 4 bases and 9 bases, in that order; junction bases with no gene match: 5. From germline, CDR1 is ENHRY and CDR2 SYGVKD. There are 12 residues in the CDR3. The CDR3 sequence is CAISGGQPKAFF. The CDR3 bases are TGTGCCATCAGTGGGGGACAGCCGAAAGCTTTCTTT.